These 2 T cell receptor beta chains share one sample of origin, sequenced in a study of cytomegalovirus exposure and HLA in healthy donors. The primer mix had 60 Vbeta and 13 Jbeta primers. Profiling relied on immunoSEQ multiplex PCR, and the TCRdb table lists in-frame clones only, not all of them. The sample holds 80,000 to 100,000 clones, roughly 76% seen once. Material for sequencing was PBMCs. These receptors all come from a man between 50 and 59 years old in good health and CMV-seronegative.

This clone was seen once. The chain recombines TRBV10-2 with TRBJ2-7; 9 bases line up with TRBD1. Germline V lookup: CDR1 WSHSY, CDR2 SAAADI. This CDR3 has 16 amino acids. V lost 6 bases and J lost 3; bases outside the gene matches: 12. The CDR3 coding sequence is TGCGCCAGCAGGGGACGCGGGAGACAGGGGGTCTACGAGCAGTACTTC. Translated: CASRGRGRQGVYEQYF.

This chain connects TRBV28 to TRBJ2-2; 7 bases align to TRBD1. Germline lookup yields CDR1 MDHEN and CDR2 SYDVKM. V gave up 8 bases and J gave up 10 bases; unmatched junction bases: 13. The CDR3 extends over 14 amino acids. CDR3 nucleotide sequence: TGTGCCAGCGGTGGGGGACAGCGCAAGCCGGAGCTGTTTTTT. As protein: CASGGGQRKPELFF.